This T cell receptor beta chain is drawn from a study of T cells in Graves' hyperthyroidism and ophthalmopathy (dated by TCRdb to about 2019). For context, the study as a whole: Peripheral blood was sampled at the time of initial diagnosis, prior to any treatment. To identify distinguishing TCR V-J signatures, a discovery cohort of around 100 patients was used, comprising some 43 with Graves' ophthalmopathy and some 57 with stable Graves' hyperthyroidism. In addition, the study compared T-cell repertoires in thyroid tissue and in blood from 6 or 7 Graves' hyperthyroidism patients. The 100 discovery patients were randomly split 7:3 into training and test sets. Prospective prediction of ophthalmopathy was tested in an independent validation cohort consisting of 18 hyperthyroidism patients and some 16 patients who later progressed to ophthalmopathy. According to the paper, TCR Vbeta CDR3 sequencing was carried out on 135 peripheral blood samples, which came from some 41 ophthalmopathy, around 74 hyperthyroidism and some 17 progressor patients. After sampling, hyperthyroidism patients received methimazole starting at 30 mg daily, and ophthalmopathy patients received high-dose intravenous methylprednisolone. Broad study findings and their caveats: Most expanded thyroid clonotypes (frequency above 0.001) were also detected in blood, suggesting blood repertoires may reflect thyroid immune responses. In validation, the model predicted progression to ophthalmopathy with approximately 71% sensitivity and less than 80% specificity, a median of approximately 6.5 months before onset. In cross-validation, a model built on a 13 V-J signature told ophthalmopathy apart from stable hyperthyroidism with roughly 87% sensitivity and about 81% specificity, and in testing the same model reached 80%/75%. Sample size was not statistically predetermined, and investigators were not blinded to group allocation.

A word on this clonotype: Its antigen remains undetermined. At one end the junction does not follow the germline gene, possibly because of a read error.

The TCR beta CDR3 regions were amplified from RNA transcripts. The TCR CDR3 was subjected to a first round of RT-PCR using the HTBI primer set and the Qiagen OneStep RT-PCR kit. A second multiplex PCR round built the libraries, followed by size selection and purification. The libraries were sequenced on an Illumina HiSeq2000 using paired-end 100 bp reads. Processing in the source paper ran as follows. SOAPnuke was used to process the raw data, throwing out any read that contained adapters or uncalled bases, had a mean Phred below 15, or lacked an exact constant-primer or identifier match. High-quality paired reads were merged with COPE v1.2.5, and unique nucleotide sequences were defined as clonotypes. MiTCR v1.1 was used to align clonotypes to the IMGT TRBV, TRBD and TRBJ reference segments. Analysis was restricted to V-J combinations with a frequency above 0.0001, which covered 99.2% of repertoires. A TCS score was defined as the ratio of F50 (clonal expansion) to E x V (chaos), with BLOSUM62-based TCRdist applied between CDR3 peptides within each V-J. Welch's t-statistics and random forest reduced 450 to 600 V-J features to some 14, which were used in a naive Bayes classifier (R e1071). Starting from the raw public reads, TCRdb applied fastp trimming at Q25, assembled clones with MiXCR and retained in-frame beta chains. Every CDR3 protein is listed once, alongside the most common genes and DNA of its rows. The V and J calls follow TCRdb's processing rather than the paper's. The sample table shows 300,000 to 350,000 distinct CDR3 sequences, and around 16% are seen once. The ten largest clones take up roughly 31% of the sample.

Taken from cysteine to phenylalanine, the CDR3 has 17 residues. The DNA shown is the 51-base CDR3, in frame from base 1. CDR1 and CDR2, looked up from the germline V gene (reference sequence), are SEHNR and FQNEAQ. Graves' hyperthyroidism was defined as stable when no progression to ophthalmopathy occurred over 18 months of follow-up. The hyperthyroidism patients were between 18 and 65 years old and newly diagnosed, with a disease duration of less than 2 months. Any patient with an uncontrolled infection, another autoimmune disease, pregnancy or lactation was excluded. Diagnoses were based on clinical symptoms, serum thyroxine and TRAb, thyroid ultrasound and orbital computed tomography. PBMCs were isolated from more than 8 ml of fresh peripheral blood by Ficoll-Paque density gradient centrifugation. Total RNA was extracted with Trizol reagent, and quality was checked on an Agilent 2100 Bioanalyzer.

The material sequenced was blood. This TCR came from a man aged 25-45 years with Graves' hyperthyroidism. Recombination linked TRBV7-9 to TRBJ2-6; the D match is possibly TRBD1 or TRBD2, with 6 bases aligned in each. The CDR3: CASSSRPGASGANVLNF. At the DNA level, the sequence is TGTGCCAGCAGCTCCCGCCCGGGGGCCTCTGGGGCCAACGTCCTGAATTTC. The CDR3 plus the reference TRBV7-9 and TRBJ2-6 genes for the other parts give the full variable domain: DTGVSQNPRHKITKRGQNVTFRCDPISEHNRLYWYRQTLGQGPEFLTYFQNEAQLEKSRLLSDRFSAERPKGSFSTLEIQRTEQGDSAMYLCASSSRPGASGANVLNFGAGSRLTVL.